In this sample, the clone carrying this TCR beta chain turned up once. This sample is drawn from a study of shared clonotypes between healthy human individuals. The wider study: Plates per donor: three CD4 naive, three CD4 memory, two CD8 naive, one CD8 memory.

CDR1 LNHDA and CDR2 SQIVND come from the germline V gene (reference sequence). The CDR3 contains 15 residues. Trimming left V 3 bases short and J 5 bases short, with 16 bases between. Sequenced by immunoSEQ multiplex PCR; TCRdb stores in-frame clones only, minus some. The data hold some 1,600,000 clones, with 95% to 99% observed a single time. A CD45RA-negative memory subset and a CD45RA+ naive subset were separated from the CD4+ cells. Source material: naive CD4+ T cells sorted from blood. Subset described: CD45RA+ positively selected. The chain carries TRBV19 and TRBJ1-1; TRBD1 is a possible D gene (6 bases). This receptor was identified in a man aged 30 to 45 in good health. This CDR3 is CASSMTRGAGTEAFF. CDR3 in DNA: TGTGCCAGTAGTATGACTCGGGGGGCGGGGACTGAAGCTTTCTTT.